This is a list of T cell receptor beta chains from one sample in a study of post-analysis software for immune sequencing data. TCRdb reanalysed the PCR reads using MiXCR and keeps one entry per CDR3 protein. The sample carries about 430,000 distinct CDR3 sequences, less than 40% recorded once. The specimen was blood. The receptors come from a girl aged 2 to 9 with multiple sclerosis. The CDR3 runs from the conserved cysteine through the conserved F or W. A D gene is named only where the DNA matches it firmly. Rows may omit the clone size; those that give it use once, few, many or a size class.

V: TRBV3-1; D: TRBD1; size: few; J: TRBJ2-1; DNA: TGTGCCAGCAGCTACCGGGACAGAGGTGAGCAGTTCTTC; CDR3: CASSYRDRGEQFF
V: TRBV24-1; D: .; size: few; J: TRBJ2-1; DNA: TGTGCCACCAGTGTAGGGGAAAGCGCCGTCTCCTACAATGAGCAGTTCTTC; CDR3: CATSVGESAVSYNEQFF
V: TRBV5-5; D: TRBD1; size: .; J: TRBJ2-7; DNA: TGTGCCAGCAGCTACTGGACAGGGGCGTCCTACGAGCAGTACTTC; CDR3: CASSYWTGASYEQYF
V: TRBV6-1; D: .; size: .; J: TRBJ2-5; DNA: TGTGCCACGCATGGACGGAAAGAGACCCAGTACTTC; CDR3: CATHGRKETQYF
V: TRBV29-1; D: .; size: .; J: TRBJ2-5; DNA: TGCAGCGTTGGAAGGGGGTGGAGTGACTCCTACAATGAGCAGTACTTC; CDR3: CSVGRGWSDSYNEQYF
V: TRBV18; D: TRBD1; size: .; J: TRBJ1-6; DNA: TGTGCCAGCTCATTACGGACAGGGGAAGATTCACCCCTCCACTTT; CDR3: CASSLRTGEDSPLHF
V: TRBV7-2; D: .; size: .; J: TRBJ2-7; DNA: TGTGCCAGCAGCTTCGTTTCAGACTCCTACGAGCAGTACTTC; CDR3: CASSFVSDSYEQYF
V: TRBV5-1; D: TRBD1; size: few; J: TRBJ2-5; DNA: TGCGCCAGCAGCACCTACGGGACAGGGGCAGGAGGGACCCAGTACTTC; CDR3: CASSTYGTGAGGTQYF
V: TRBV27; D: TRBD1; size: .; J: TRBJ1-2; DNA: TGTGCCAGCAGGGGGACAGGGGGCGCGCTTGGCTACACCTTC; CDR3: CASRGTGGALGYTF
V: TRBV29-1; D: .; size: few; J: TRBJ2-7; DNA: TGCAGCGTTGAAGACAGCGAGGGGACGGACGAGCAGTACTTC; CDR3: CSVEDSEGTDEQYF
V: TRBV20-1; D: .; size: .; J: TRBJ2-1; DNA: TGCAGTGCCAACGGGTGGACGGGGGCAATCAACAATGAGCAGTTCTTC; CDR3: CSANGWTGAINNEQFF
V: TRBV20-1; D: TRBD2; size: .; J: TRBJ2-5; DNA: TGCAGTGCTAGAAAACCCGGACTAGCGGGGGGAGGGACCCAGTACTTC; CDR3: CSARKPGLAGGGTQYF
V: TRBV25-1; D: .; size: .; J: TRBJ1-5; DNA: TGTGCCAGCAGTGACCCCCGGACCGGAAATCAGCCCCAGCATTTT; CDR3: CASSDPRTGNQPQHF
V: TRBV29-1; D: TRBD1; size: .; J: TRBJ1-2; DNA: TGCAGCGCATCCCCCCAGGGGGGACCCTATGGCTACACCTTC; CDR3: CSASPQGGPYGYTF
V: TRBV11-1; D: TRBD1; size: .; J: TRBJ1-4; DNA: TGTGCCAGCAGCTTACGTTCCGGGACAGGCAGTAGGAAACTGTTTTTT; CDR3: CASSLRSGTGSRKLFF
V: TRBV5-5; D: .; size: .; J: TRBJ2-1; DNA: TGTGCCAGCATAGGGCCCATTACCAACAATGAGCAGTTCTTC; CDR3: CASIGPITNNEQFF
V: TRBV6-5; D: TRBD1; size: .; J: TRBJ1-1; DNA: TGTGCCAGCAGATGGGGACAGTCTAACACTGAAGCTTTCTTT; CDR3: CASRWGQSNTEAFF
V: TRBV20-1; D: TRBD2; size: .; J: TRBJ2-5; DNA: TGCAGTGCCACAGCGGGAGGGCCTGAGACCCAGTACTTC; CDR3: CSATAGGPETQYF
V: TRBV20-1; D: .; size: few; J: TRBJ2-1; DNA: TGCAGTGCTAGACAGCCGGAAGCCTACAATGAGCAGTTCTTC; CDR3: CSARQPEAYNEQFF